The T cell receptor (beta chain) described here comes from a study of blood T cell repertoires in COVID-19. Study in general: Material from acute and convalescent COVID-19 was sourced from the United States, Italy and Spain. From T cells, B-cell-depleted T cells, or PBMCs came the material, which was cDNA or gDNA.

Enrolled during active infection, Seattle patients were then followed longitudinally. The CDR3 runs to 14 residues. Germline values: CDR1 MNHEY, CDR2 SMNVEV (reference sequence). V lost 2 bases, J lost 5 bases, and 10 bases lay in between. The authors' processing: Amplification of reference gene primers provided the estimated nucleated cell counts. The method was immunoSEQ multiplex PCR; TCRdb's version includes in-frame clones alone and lacks a portion of them. V and J calls plus clone size are reproduced from that table; the DNA served to infer D and trimming. This sample has about 420,000 clones, with roughly 89% found just once.

The origin of this receptor is a man aged 18-30 years with COVID-19, enrolled during active disease. What was sequenced was peripheral blood. The gene calls are TRBV27 and TRBJ1-5, with D perhaps matching TRBD1 (5 bases). DNA for the CDR3: TGTGCCAGCAGTTTAGGAGGGGACTATCAGCCCCAGCATTTT. It specifies CASSLGGDYQPQHF.